The source of this T cell receptor (beta chain) is a study of Graves' ophthalmopathy and Graves' hyperthyroidism. The germline V and J ends were trimmed by 7 bases and 11 bases, with 17 bases remaining between them. The CDR3 contains 12 residues. Per germline, CDR1 MDHEN and CDR2 SYDVKM. RNA transcripts were the template, and TCR beta CDR3 regions were amplified from them. HTBI primers were used in a first-round RT-PCR, which preceded a second-round multiplex PCR. One entry per CDR3 protein results from TCRdb running MiXCR on the multiplex PCR reads. The sample has roughly 500,000 distinct CDR3 sequences; around 15% are singletons.

Source material: blood. The V and J genes are TRBV28 and TRBJ1-1; D gene ambiguous. The TCR was taken from a woman in her thirties with Graves' ophthalmopathy. The chain's CDR3 is CASTPGALEAFF. The CDR3 DNA reads TGTGCCAGCACCCCCGGAGCTCTGGAGGCTTTCTTT.